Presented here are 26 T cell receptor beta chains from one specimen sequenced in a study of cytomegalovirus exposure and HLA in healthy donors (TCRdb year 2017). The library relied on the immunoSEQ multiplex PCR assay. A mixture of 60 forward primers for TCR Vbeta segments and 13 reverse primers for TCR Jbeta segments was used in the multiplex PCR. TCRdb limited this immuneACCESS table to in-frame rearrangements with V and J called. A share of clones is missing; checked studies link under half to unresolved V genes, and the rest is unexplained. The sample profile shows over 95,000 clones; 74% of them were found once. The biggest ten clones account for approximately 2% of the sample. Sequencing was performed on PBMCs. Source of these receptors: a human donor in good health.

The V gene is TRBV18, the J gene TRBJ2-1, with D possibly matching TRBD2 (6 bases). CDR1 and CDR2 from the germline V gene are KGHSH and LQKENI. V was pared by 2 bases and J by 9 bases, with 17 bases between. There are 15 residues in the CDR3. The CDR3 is CASSPFGTGAAEQFF. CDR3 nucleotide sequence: TGTGCCAGCTCACCATTCGGAACGGGAGCTGCTGAGCAGTTCTTC. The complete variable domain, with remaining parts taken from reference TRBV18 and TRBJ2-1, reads NAGVMQNPRHLVRRRGQEARLRCSPMKGHSHVYWYRQLPEEGLKFMVYLQKENIIDESGMPKERFSAEFPKEGPSILRIQQVVRGDSAAYFCASSPFGTGAAEQFFGPGTRLTVL.

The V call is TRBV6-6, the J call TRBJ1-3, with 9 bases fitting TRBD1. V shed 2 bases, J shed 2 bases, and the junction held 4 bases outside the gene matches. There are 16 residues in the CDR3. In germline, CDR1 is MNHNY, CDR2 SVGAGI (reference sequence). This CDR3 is CASSYDRGETGNTIYF. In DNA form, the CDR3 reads TGTGCCAGCAGTTACGACAGGGGGGAGACTGGAAACACCATATATTTT.

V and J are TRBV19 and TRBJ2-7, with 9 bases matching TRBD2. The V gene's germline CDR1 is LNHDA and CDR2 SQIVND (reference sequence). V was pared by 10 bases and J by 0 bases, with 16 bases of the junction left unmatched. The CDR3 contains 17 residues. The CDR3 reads CATKRSDSGRSSYEQYF. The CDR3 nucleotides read TGTGCCACCAAAAGGTCGGATAGCGGGAGATCCTCCTACGAGCAGTACTTC.

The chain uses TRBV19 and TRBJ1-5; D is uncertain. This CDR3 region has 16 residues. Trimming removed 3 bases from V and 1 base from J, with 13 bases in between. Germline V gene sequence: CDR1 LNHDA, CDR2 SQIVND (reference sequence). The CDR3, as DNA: TGTGCCAGTAGTATCGGTGGGCGGAGGAGCAATCAGCCCCAGCATTTT. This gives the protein CASSIGGRRSNQPQHF.

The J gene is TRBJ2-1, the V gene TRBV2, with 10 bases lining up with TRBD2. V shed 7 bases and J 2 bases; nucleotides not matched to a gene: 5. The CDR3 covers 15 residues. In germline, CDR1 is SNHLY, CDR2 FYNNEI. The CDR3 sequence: CASKRLAGAYNEQFF. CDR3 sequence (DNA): TGTGCCAGCAAACGGCTAGCGGGAGCCTACAATGAGCAGTTCTTC.

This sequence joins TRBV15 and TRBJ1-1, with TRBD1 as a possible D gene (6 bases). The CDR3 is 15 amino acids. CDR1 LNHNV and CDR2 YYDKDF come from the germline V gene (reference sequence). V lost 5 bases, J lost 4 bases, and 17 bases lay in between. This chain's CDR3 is CATSDRGGLATEAFF. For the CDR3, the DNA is TGTGCCACCAGCGACCGAGGGGGTTTGGCCACTGAAGCTTTCTTT.

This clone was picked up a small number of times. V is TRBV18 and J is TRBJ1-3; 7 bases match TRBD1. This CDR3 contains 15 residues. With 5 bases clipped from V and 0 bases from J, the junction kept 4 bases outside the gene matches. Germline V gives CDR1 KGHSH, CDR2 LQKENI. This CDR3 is CASSSDRSSGNTIYF. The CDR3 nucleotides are TGTGCCAGCTCATCGGACAGGAGCTCTGGAAACACCATATATTTT.

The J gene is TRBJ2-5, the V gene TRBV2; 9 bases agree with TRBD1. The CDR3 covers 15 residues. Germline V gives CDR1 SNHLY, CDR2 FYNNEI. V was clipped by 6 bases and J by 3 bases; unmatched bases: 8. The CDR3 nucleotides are TGTGCCAGCAGGGACAGGGGAATTGGAGAAGAGACCCAGTACTTC. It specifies CASRDRGIGEETQYF.

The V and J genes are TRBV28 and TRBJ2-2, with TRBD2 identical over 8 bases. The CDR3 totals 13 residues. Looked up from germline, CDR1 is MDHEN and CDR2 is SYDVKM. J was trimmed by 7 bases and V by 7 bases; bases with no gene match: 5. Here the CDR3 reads CASTSGGRGELFF. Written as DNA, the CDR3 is TGTGCCAGCACCTCGGGGGGGCGCGGGGAGCTGTTTTTT. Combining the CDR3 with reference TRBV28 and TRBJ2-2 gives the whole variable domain DVKVTQSSRYLVKRTGEKVFLECVQDMDHENMFWYRQDPGLGLRLIYFSYDVKMKEKGDIPEGYSVSREKKERFSLILESASTNQTSMYLCASTSGGRGELFFGEGSRLTVL.

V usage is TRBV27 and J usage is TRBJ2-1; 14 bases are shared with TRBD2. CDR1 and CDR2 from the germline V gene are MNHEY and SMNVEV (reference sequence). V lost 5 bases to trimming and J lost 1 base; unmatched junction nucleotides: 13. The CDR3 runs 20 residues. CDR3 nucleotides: TGTGCCAGCAGTCCACCGGGGACTAGCGGGGGCGGCCCTTCCTACAATGAGCAGTTCTTC. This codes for CASSPPGTSGGGPSYNEQFF.

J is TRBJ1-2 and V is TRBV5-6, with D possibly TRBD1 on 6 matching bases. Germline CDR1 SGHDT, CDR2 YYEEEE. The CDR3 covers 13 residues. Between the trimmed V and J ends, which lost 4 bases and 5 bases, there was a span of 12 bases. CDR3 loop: CASSADRNYGYTF. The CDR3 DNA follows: TGTGCCAGCAGCGCTGACAGGAATTATGGCTACACCTTC.

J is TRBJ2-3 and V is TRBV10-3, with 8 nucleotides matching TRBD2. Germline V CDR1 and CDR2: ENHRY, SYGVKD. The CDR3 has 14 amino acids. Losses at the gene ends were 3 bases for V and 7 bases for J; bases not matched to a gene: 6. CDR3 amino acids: CAISEGTRPYTQYF. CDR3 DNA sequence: TGTGCCATCAGTGAAGGGACTAGACCCTATACGCAGTATTTT.

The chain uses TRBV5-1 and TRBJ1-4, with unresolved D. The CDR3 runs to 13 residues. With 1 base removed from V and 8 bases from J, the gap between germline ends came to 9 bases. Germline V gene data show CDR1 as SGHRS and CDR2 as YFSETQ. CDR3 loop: CASSLREGEKLFF. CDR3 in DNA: TGCGCCAGCAGCTTGCGAGAGGGCGAAAAACTGTTTTTT.

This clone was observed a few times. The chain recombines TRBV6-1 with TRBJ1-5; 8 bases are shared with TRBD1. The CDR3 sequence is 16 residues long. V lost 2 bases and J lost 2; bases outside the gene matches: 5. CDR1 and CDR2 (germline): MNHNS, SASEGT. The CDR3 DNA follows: TGTGCCAGCAGTGAACCAGGGGGCTCGGGCAATCAGCCCCAGCATTTT. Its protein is CASSEPGGSGNQPQHF.

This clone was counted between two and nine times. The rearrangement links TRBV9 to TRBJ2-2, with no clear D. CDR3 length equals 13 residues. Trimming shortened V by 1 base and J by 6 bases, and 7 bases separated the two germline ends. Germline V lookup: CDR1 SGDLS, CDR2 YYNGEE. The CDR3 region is CASSVYEAGELFF. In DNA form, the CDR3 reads TGTGCCAGCAGCGTATATGAGGCCGGGGAGCTGTTTTTT.

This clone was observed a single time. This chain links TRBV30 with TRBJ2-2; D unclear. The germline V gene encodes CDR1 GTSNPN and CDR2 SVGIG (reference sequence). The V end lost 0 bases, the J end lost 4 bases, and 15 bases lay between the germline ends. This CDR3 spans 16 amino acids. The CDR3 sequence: CAWSVPVGRPTGELFF. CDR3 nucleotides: TGTGCCTGGAGTGTACCGGTAGGCAGGCCCACCGGGGAGCTGTTTTTT.

CDR3 coding DNA: TGTGCCAGCAGCTTAATGCGCGGAAACGAGCAGTACTTC. This translates into CASSLMRGNEQYF. The chain joins TRBV11-2 to TRBJ2-7; D gene uncertain. This CDR3 region has 13 residues. V lost 2 bases and J 5 bases, leaving 10 bases between the germline ends. Germline loops: CDR1 SGHAT, CDR2 FQNNGV. Based on the CDR3 plus reference TRBV11-2 and TRBJ2-7, the full variable domain is EAGVAQSPRYKIIEKRQSVAFWCNPISGHATLYWYQQILGQGPKLLIQFQNNGVVDDSQLPKDRFSAERLKGVDSTLKIQPAKLEDSAVYLCASSLMRGNEQYFGPGTRLTVT.

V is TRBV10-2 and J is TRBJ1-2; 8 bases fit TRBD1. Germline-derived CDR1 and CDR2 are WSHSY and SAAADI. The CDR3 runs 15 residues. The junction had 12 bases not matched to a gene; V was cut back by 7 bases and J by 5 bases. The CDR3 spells CASTKQGDLGYGYTF. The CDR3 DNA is TGCGCCAGCACTAAACAGGGGGATCTTGGATATGGCTACACCTTC.

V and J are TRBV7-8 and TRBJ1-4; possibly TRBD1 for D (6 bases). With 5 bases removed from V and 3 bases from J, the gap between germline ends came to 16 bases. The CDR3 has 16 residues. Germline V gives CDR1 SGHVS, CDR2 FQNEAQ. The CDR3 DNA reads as TGTGCCAGCAGCCCGAAGTACAGGGACCCTAATGAAAAACTGTTTTTT. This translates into CASSPKYRDPNEKLFF.

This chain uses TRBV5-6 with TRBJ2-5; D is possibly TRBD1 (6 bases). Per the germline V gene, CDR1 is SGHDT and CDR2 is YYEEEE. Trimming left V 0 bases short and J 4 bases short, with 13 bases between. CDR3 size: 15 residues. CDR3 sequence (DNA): TGTGCCAGCAGCTTGGCGGGCAGGGGACCAGAGACCCAGTACTTC. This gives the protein CASSLAGRGPETQYF. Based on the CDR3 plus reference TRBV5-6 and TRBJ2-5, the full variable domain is DAGVTQSPTHLIKTRGQQVTLRCSPKSGHDTVSWYQQALGQGPQFIFQYYEEEERQRGNFPDRFSGHQFPNYSSELNVNALLLGDSALYLCASSLAGRGPETQYFGPGTRLLVL.

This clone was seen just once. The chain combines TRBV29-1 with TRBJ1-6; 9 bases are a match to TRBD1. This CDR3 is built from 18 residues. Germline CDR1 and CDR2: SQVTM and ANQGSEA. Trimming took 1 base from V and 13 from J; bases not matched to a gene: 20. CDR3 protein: CSVEVGWDRACVDAPLHF. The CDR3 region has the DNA TGCAGCGTTGAAGTCGGCTGGGACAGGGCCTGCGTGGATGCGCCCCTCCACTTT.

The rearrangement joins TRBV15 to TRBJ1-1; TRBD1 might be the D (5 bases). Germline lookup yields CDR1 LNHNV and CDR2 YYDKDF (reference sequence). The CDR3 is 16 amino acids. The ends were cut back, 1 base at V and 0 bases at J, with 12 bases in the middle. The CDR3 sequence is CATSRGGRPLNTEAFF. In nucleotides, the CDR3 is TGTGCCACCAGCAGAGGGGGCAGGCCATTGAACACTGAAGCTTTCTTT.

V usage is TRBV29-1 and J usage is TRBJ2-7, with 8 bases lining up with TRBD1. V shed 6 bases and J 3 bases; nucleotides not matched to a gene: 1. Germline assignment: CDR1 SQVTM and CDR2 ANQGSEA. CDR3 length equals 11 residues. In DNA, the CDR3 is TGCAGCGTCGGGACAGGCTACGAGCAGTACTTC. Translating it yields CSVGTGYEQYF.

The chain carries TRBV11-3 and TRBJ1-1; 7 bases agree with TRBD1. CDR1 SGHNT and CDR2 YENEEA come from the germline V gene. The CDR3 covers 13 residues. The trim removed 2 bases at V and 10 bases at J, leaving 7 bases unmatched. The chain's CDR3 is CASSLSPGTVAFF. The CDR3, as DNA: TGTGCCAGCAGCTTAAGCCCCGGGACAGTAGCTTTCTTT.

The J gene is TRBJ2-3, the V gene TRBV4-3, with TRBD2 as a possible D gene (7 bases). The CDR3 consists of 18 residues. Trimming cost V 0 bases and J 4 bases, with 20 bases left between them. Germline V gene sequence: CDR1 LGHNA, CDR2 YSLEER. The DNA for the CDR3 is TGCGCCAGCAGCCAAGATTTTTCGGGGGGCGACTATGCAGATACGCAGTATTTT. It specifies CASSQDFSGGDYADTQYF.

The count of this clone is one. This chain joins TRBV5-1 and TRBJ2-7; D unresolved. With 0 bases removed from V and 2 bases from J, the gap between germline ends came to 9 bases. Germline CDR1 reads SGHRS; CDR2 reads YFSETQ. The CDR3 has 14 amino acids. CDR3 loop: CASSLAPRAYEQYF. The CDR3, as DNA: TGCGCCAGCAGCTTGGCCCCACGAGCCTACGAGCAGTACTTC.